Below, 10 T cell receptor beta chains from the same sample are listed, as sequenced in a study of spatial heterogeneity in lung cancer. The time point: blood at routine non-recurrence follow-up after resection. TCRdb reprocessed the 5' RACE reads with MiXCR, giving one entry per CDR3 protein. The sample lists approximately 110,000 distinct CDR3 sequences, approximately 11% occurring once. The sample consisted of PBMCs, taken at follow-up. Receptors were obtained from a female donor with early-stage non-small cell lung cancer.

This clonotype was observed a few times. The genes are TRBV4-3 and TRBJ1-2; D perhaps matches TRBD1 (6 bases). The CDR3 has 15 amino acids. CDR1 is LGHNA, CDR2 YSLEER, per germline. The V and J ends lost 2 bases and 0 bases respectively, with 10 bases between them. The CDR3 nucleotides read TGCGCCAGCAGCCAATCGACAGGCACTAACTATGGCTACACCTTC. Residues: CASSQSTGTNYGYTF.

This sequence joins TRBV11-2 and TRBJ2-7, with D possibly TRBD2 on 6 matching bases. The length of the CDR3 is 14 residues. Trimming took 6 bases from V and 2 from J, leaving 14 bases between them. Germline CDR1 is SGHAT and CDR2 is FQNNGV. CDR3 region: CASRRDLMTYEQYF. CDR3 DNA sequence: TGTGCCAGCAGAAGGGACTTGATGACCTACGAGCAGTACTTC.

This clonotype was detected many times. The V and J genes are TRBV11-2 and TRBJ2-2; no firm D call. The germline CDR1 and CDR2 sequences are SGHAT and FQNNGV. This CDR3 is 16 amino acids long. V lost 6 bases and J 1 base, leaving 15 bases between the germline ends. The CDR3 sequence: CASRGSRRRNTGELFF. As DNA, the CDR3 is TGTGCCAGCAGAGGGTCCAGGCGGAGGAACACCGGGGAGCTGTTTTTT. The entire variable domain, with the rest obtained from reference TRBV11-2 and TRBJ2-2, is as follows: EAGVAQSPRYKIIEKRQSVAFWCNPISGHATLYWYQQILGQGPKLLIQFQNNGVVDDSQLPKDRFSAERLKGVDSTLKIQPAKLEDSAVYLCASRGSRRRNTGELFFGEGSRLTVL.

This clonotype appeared many times. The chain recombines TRBV3-1 with TRBJ2-7, with unresolved D. Germline CDR1 is LGHDT and CDR2 is YNNKEL (reference sequence). This CDR3 comprises 14 residues. V lost 1 base and J 4 bases, leaving 11 bases between the germline ends. The CDR3 nucleotides are TGTGCCAGCAGCCAAGCAGGTACGACTTACGAGCAGTACTTC. It translates to CASSQAGTTYEQYF.

The chain uses TRBV12-3 or TRBV12-4 and TRBJ1-5; TRBD1 matches 12 bases. This CDR3 is built from 15 residues. Trimming at V came to 5 bases and at J to 6 bases, leaving 5 bases not matched to a gene. CDR3: CASSPGTGGTQPQHF. CDR3 bases: TGTGCCAGCAGTCCCGGGACAGGGGGCACTCAGCCCCAGCATTTT.

This clonotype was picked up a small number of times. J is TRBJ2-7 and V is TRBV10-3; no reliable D call. Trimming shortened V by 3 bases and J by 6 bases, and 9 bases separated the two germline ends. There are 12 residues in the CDR3. Germline V gene sequence: CDR1 ENHRY, CDR2 SYGVKD. The DNA for the CDR3 is TGTGCCATCAGTGACCCCTTAGGCGAGCAGTACTTC. Translation: CAISDPLGEQYF.

This clonotype came up a few times. J is TRBJ2-5 and V is TRBV29-1; 9 bases align to TRBD1. Germline V gene sequence: CDR1 SQVTM, CDR2 ANQGSEA. The CDR3 totals 13 residues. With 4 bases clipped from V and 8 bases from J, the junction kept 8 bases outside the gene matches. DNA of the CDR3: TGCAGCGTTGGGACAGGGGTATACGACACCCAGTACTTC. It specifies CSVGTGVYDTQYF.

The V gene is TRBV7-9, the J gene TRBJ1-1; possibly TRBD1 for D (6 bases). Germline values: CDR1 SEHNR, CDR2 FQNEAQ (reference sequence). CDR3 length: 13 amino acids. V gave up 5 bases and J gave up 8 bases, with 15 bases separating them. The CDR3: CASSPPGAAEAFF. DNA for the CDR3: TGTGCCAGCAGCCCCCCAGGGGCCGCAGAAGCTTTCTTT.

The chain joins TRBV3-1 to TRBJ2-3; a weak D match, TRBD2 (5 bases). Germline CDR1 LGHDT, CDR2 YNNKEL (reference sequence). V was clipped by 1 base and J by 0 bases, with 8 bases between them. This CDR3 region has 15 residues. CDR3 residues: CASSQAPSSTDTQYF. The CDR3 coding sequence is TGTGCCAGCAGCCAAGCCCCTAGCAGCACAGATACGCAGTATTTT.

At least ten counts were recorded for this clonotype. The J gene is TRBJ1-6, the V gene TRBV20-1; D unresolved. The ends were cut back, 0 bases at V and 1 base at J, with 22 bases in the middle. This CDR3 has 20 residues. Germline V gene data show CDR1 as DFQATT and CDR2 as SNEGSKA (reference sequence). CDR3 nucleotides: TGCAGTGCTAGAGATTGGTACGGGGATGGACGCGGGTCCTATAATTCACCCCTCCACTTT. Protein: CSARDWYGDGRGSYNSPLHF.